The present entry profiles one T cell receptor beta chain with its context. Profiling relied on immunoSEQ multiplex PCR, and the TCRdb table lists in-frame clones only, not all of them. The sample lists over 75,000 clones; 80% to 90% were seen once. This specimen comes from a study of blood T cell repertoires in COVID-19. On the study more broadly: Sources were T cells, B-cell-depleted T cells, or PBMCs; the material itself was cDNA or gDNA.

Between the trimmed V and J ends, which lost 9 bases and 9 bases, there was a span of 20 bases. Germline CDR1 and CDR2: KGHSH and LQKENI. The CDR3 loop spans 13 amino acids. Seattle patient enrollment occurred during active infection, with longitudinal follow-up thereafter. The chain links TRBV18 to TRBJ1-2; D may be TRBD1 (5 bases). Input material: peripheral blood. The sequence came from a man between 50 and 59 years old with COVID-19, enrolled during active disease. The CDR3 coding sequence is TGTGCCAGTCTCCTCCTGGGGGGGGTCCGCTACACCTTC. Protein product: CASLLLGGVRYTF.